The T cell receptor (beta chain) described here comes from a study of beta chain features in type 1 diabetes. The entirety of the isolated RNA underwent reverse transcription, so expressed TCRB transcripts were sequenced. Method: immunoSEQ multiplex PCR; TCRdb's copy keeps in-frame clones and lacks some. This sample has under 250,000 clones, with about 14% found just once. The origin of this receptor is a woman in her 40s in good health. Sequenced input: naive CD4+ T cells from blood.

CDR3 coding DNA: TGTGCCAGCGGATACCCGGGGAACGAGCAGTACTTC. It yields the protein CASGYPGNEQYF. The chain has TRBV6-5 and TRBJ2-7; maybe TRBD2 (5 bases). The CDR3 has 12 amino acids. V was pared by 8 bases and J by 5 bases, with 13 bases between. CDR1 MNHEY and CDR2 SVGAGI come from the germline V gene.